A selection of T cell receptor beta chains follows, all from one sample in a study of shared clonotypes between healthy human individuals. Using immunoSEQ multiplex PCR, the repertoire was profiled, and TCRdb retains in-frame clones only, with some absent. The table has some 2,500,000 clones, over 85% seen once; the top ten hold approximately 0.36%. Source material: naive CD4+ T cells from PBMCs. The source is a man aged 18-30 years in good health. Some clones in this sample may be carry-over from other donors' samples. Both conserved end residues are part of each CDR3. Each record gives: V gene, clone size, D gene, J gene, CDR3 protein, CDR3 DNA. A D gene is named only where the DNA matches it firmly. Not every row has a clone size; where given, it reads once, few, many or a size class.

TRBV4-1	-	-	TRBJ1-1	CASSQPWELTNTEAFF	TGCGCCAGCAGCCAACCTTGGGAGCTGACGAACACTGAAGCTTTCTTT
TRBV28	-	TRBD2	TRBJ2-7	CASSLGDGLALHEQYF	TGTGCCAGCAGTTTGGGAGACGGACTAGCCCTCCACGAGCAGTACTTC
TRBV11-2	-	-	TRBJ2-1	CASSAPERVEGYNEQFF	TGTGCCAGCAGCGCACCCGAGCGCGTTGAGGGGTACAATGAGCAGTTCTTC
TRBV15	-	-	TRBJ1-1	CATSREGNTEAFF	TGTGCCACCAGCAGAGAAGGGAACACTGAAGCTTTCTTT
TRBV28	-	-	TRBJ2-1	CASSPGDLKGKGNEQFF	TGTGCCAGCAGTCCCGGGGACCTCAAAGGGAAGGGCAATGAGCAGTTCTTC
TRBV7-2	-	-	TRBJ2-7	CASSLGLSFSYEQYF	TGTGCCAGCAGCTTAGGTTTAAGTTTCTCCTACGAGCAGTACTTC
TRBV6-5	few	TRBD1	TRBJ1-4	CASSYSGTGEKLFF	TGTGCCAGCAGTTACTCTGGGACAGGGGAAAAACTGTTTTTT
TRBV28	few	TRBD1	TRBJ2-6	CASSRTGASRVLTF	TGTGCCAGCTCTCGAACAGGGGCTTCCCGCGTCCTGACTTTC
TRBV5-6	-	TRBD2	TRBJ2-7	CASSYGLAGQHEQYF	TGTGCCAGCAGCTACGGGCTAGCGGGCCAACACGAGCAGTACTTC
TRBV28	-	TRBD1	TRBJ1-4	CASSAPPGQPNEKLFF	TGTGCCAGCAGTGCACCCCCGGGACAGCCTAATGAAAAACTGTTTTTT
TRBV6-5	-	-	TRBJ2-7	CASNPYAGTYEQYF	TGTGCCAGCAACCCCTATGCGGGAACCTACGAGCAGTACTTC
TRBV28	-	-	TRBJ1-1	CASSGEGPPDHGLNTEAFF	TGTGCCAGCAGTGGGGAGGGGCCCCCGGACCATGGCCTGAACACTGAAGCTTTCTTT
TRBV5-1	-	-	TRBJ1-1	CASSLVGGTNTEAFF	TGCGCCAGCAGCTTGGTAGGAGGAACGAACACTGAAGCTTTCTTT
TRBV5-4	-	TRBD2	TRBJ2-1	CASSLSTSGRYNEQFF	TGTGCCAGCAGCTTGTCAACTAGCGGGAGGTACAATGAGCAGTTCTTC
TRBV29-1	-	-	TRBJ2-3	CSLSNRAWGVIADTQYF	TGCAGCCTTAGCAATCGAGCTTGGGGCGTCATTGCAGATACGCAGTATTTT
TRBV5-1	-	TRBD2	TRBJ2-1	CASSVSQTSGYNEQFF	TGCGCCAGCAGCGTATCTCAGACTAGCGGCTACAATGAGCAGTTCTTC
TRBV2	-	-	TRBJ1-3	CASSVPAGNTIYF	TGTGCCAGCAGTGTTCCAGCTGGAAACACCATATATTTT
TRBV9	-	-	TRBJ1-3	CASSVGNGLGNTIYF	TGTGCCAGCAGCGTAGGGAATGGGTTGGGAAACACCATATATTTT
TRBV6-4	-	-	TRBJ2-1	CASSDERLGHQQFF	TGTGCCAGCAGTGACGAGCGCTTGGGCCATCAGCAGTTCTTC
TRBV30	-	TRBD2	TRBJ2-3	CAWTAGGPGTQYF	TGTGCCTGGACAGCGGGAGGGCCTGGTACGCAGTATTTT
TRBV5-1	-	TRBD2	TRBJ2-3	CASSLGLAVFTDTQYF	TGCGCCAGCAGCTTGGGACTAGCGGTTTTCACAGATACGCAGTATTTT
TRBV9	-	-	TRBJ2-1	CASGVLGGEQFF	TGTGCCAGCGGTGTACTAGGCGGTGAGCAGTTCTTC
TRBV25-1	once	-	TRBJ1-4	CASSRDIRNEKLFF	TGTGCCAGCAGCAGGGACATACGTAATGAAAAACTGTTTTTT
TRBV27	few	TRBD1	TRBJ1-6	CASKHRGAYNSPLHF	TGTGCCAGCAAACACAGGGGCGCCTATAATTCACCCCTCCACTTT
TRBV7-2	-	-	TRBJ2-3	CASSLMGGSTDTQYF	TGTGCCAGCAGCTTGATGGGCGGGAGCACAGATACGCAGTATTTT
TRBV19	-	-	TRBJ2-3	CASSGGPSTDTQYF	TGTGCCAGTAGCGGGGGGCCTAGCACAGATACGCAGTATTTT
TRBV19	-	TRBD1	TRBJ2-1	CASREIGGQGFGEQFF	TGTGCCAGTAGGGAGATTGGGGGACAGGGGTTCGGTGAGCAGTTCTTC
TRBV5-4	-	-	TRBJ1-2	CASSLSTGNYGYTF	TGTGCCAGCAGCTTGTCCACGGGTAACTATGGCTACACCTTC
TRBV28	-	-	TRBJ2-1	CASSLSRGSYNEQFF	TGTGCCAGCAGTTTGAGCCGGGGTTCCTACAATGAGCAGTTCTTC
TRBV15	-	-	TRBJ2-7	CATSRSRQGYTYEQYF	TGTGCCACCAGCAGGTCTAGGCAGGGTTATACTTACGAGCAGTACTTC
TRBV28	-	TRBD1	TRBJ2-1	CASSALGTDPYNEQFF	TGTGCCAGCAGCGCCCTAGGGACAGACCCTTACAATGAGCAGTTCTTC
TRBV6-5	-	-	TRBJ2-2	CASSYDGTGELFF	TGTGCCAGCAGTTACGACGGTACCGGGGAGCTGTTTTTT
TRBV11-3	-	-	TRBJ2-3	CASSLGDAPSTDTQYF	TGTGCCAGCAGCTTAGGAGACGCACCTAGCACAGATACGCAGTATTTT